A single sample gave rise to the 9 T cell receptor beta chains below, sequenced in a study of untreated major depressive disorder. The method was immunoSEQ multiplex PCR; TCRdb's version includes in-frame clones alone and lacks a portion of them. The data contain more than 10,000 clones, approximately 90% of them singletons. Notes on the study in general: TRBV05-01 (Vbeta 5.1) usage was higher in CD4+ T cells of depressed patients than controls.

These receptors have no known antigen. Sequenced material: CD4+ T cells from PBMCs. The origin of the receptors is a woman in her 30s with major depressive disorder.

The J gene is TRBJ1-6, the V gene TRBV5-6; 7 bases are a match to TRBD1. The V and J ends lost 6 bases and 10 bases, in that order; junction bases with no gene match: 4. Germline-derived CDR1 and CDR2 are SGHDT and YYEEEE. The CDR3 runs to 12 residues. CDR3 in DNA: TGTGCCAGCAATAGACAGGGCTCACCCCTCCACTTT. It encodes CASNRQGSPLHF.

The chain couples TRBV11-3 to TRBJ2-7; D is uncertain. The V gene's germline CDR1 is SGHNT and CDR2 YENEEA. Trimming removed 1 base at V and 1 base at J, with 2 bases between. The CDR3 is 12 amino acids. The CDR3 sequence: CASSLGSYEQYF. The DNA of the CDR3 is TGTGCCAGCAGCTTAGGTTCCTACGAGCAGTACTTC.

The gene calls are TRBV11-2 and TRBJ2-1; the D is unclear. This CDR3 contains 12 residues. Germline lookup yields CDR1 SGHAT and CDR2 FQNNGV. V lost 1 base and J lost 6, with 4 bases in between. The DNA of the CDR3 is TGTGCCAGCAGCTTAGTCCCCAATGAGCAGTTCTTC. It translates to CASSLVPNEQFF.

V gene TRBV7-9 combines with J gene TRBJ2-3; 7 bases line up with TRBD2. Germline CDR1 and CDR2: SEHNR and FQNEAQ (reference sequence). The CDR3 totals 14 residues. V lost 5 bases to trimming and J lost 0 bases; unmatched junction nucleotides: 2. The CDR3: CASSPGGSTDTQYF. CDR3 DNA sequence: TGTGCCAGCAGCCCCGGGGGGAGCACAGATACGCAGTATTTT. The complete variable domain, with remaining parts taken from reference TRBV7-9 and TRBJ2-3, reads DTGVSQNPRHKITKRGQNVTFRCDPISEHNRLYWYRQTLGQGPEFLTYFQNEAQLEKSRLLSDRFSAERPKGSFSTLEIQRTEQGDSAMYLCASSPGGSTDTQYFGPGTRLTVL.

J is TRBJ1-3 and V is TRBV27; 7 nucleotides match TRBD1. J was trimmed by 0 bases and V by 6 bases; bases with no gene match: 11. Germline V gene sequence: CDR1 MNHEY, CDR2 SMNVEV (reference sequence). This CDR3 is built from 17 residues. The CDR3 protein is CASSPSAGGLSGNTIYF. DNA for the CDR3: TGTGCCAGCAGCCCATCCGCAGGGGGACTCTCTGGAAACACCATATATTTT.

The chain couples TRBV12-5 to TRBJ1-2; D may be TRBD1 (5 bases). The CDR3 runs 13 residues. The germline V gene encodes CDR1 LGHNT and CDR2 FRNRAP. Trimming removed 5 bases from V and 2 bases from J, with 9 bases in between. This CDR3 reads CASGSRQNYGYTF. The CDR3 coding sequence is TGTGCTAGTGGTAGCCGACAGAACTATGGCTACACCTTC.

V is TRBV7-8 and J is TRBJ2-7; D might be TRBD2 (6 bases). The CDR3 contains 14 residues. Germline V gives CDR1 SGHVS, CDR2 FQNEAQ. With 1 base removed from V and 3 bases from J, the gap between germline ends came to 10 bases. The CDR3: CASSLVAGYYEQYF. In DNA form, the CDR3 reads TGTGCCAGCAGCTTAGTTGCGGGATACTACGAGCAGTACTTC.

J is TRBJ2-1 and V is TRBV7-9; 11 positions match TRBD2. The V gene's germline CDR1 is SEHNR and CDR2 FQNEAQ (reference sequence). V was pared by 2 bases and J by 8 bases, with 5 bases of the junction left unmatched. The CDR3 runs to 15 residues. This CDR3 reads CASSLTGLAVDEQFF. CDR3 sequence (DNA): TGTGCCAGCAGCTTAACGGGACTAGCGGTCGATGAGCAGTTCTTC.

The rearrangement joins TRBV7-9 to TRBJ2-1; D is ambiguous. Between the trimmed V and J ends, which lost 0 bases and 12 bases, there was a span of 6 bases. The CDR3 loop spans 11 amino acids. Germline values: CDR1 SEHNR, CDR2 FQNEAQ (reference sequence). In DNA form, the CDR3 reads TGTGCCAGCAGCTTAGCTGGAGTGCAGTTCTTC. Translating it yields CASSLAGVQFF.